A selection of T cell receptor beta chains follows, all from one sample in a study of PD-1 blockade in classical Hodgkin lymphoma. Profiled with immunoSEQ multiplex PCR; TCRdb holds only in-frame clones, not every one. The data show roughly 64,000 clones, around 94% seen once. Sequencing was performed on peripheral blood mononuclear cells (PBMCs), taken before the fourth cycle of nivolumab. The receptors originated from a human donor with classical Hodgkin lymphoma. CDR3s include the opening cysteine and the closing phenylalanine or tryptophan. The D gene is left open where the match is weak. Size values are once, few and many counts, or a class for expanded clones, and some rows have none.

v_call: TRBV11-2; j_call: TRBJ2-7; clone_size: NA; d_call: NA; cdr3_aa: CASSLHEGTYEQYF; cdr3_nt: TGTGCCAGCAGCTTACATGAGGGGACCTACGAGCAGTACTTC
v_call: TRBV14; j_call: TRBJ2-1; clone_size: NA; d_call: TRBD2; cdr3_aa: CASSLGRGSYNEQFF; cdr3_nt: TGTGCCAGCAGTTTGGGGCGGGGGTCGTACAATGAGCAGTTCTTC
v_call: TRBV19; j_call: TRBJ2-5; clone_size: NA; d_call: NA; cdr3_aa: CASSIAGHTGETQYF; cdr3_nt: TGTGCCAGTAGTATTGCGGGACACACTGGAGAGACCCAGTACTTC
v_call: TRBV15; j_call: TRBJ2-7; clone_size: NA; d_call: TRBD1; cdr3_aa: CATSRWDRGHEQYF; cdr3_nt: TGTGCCACCAGCAGGTGGGACAGGGGTCACGAGCAGTACTTC
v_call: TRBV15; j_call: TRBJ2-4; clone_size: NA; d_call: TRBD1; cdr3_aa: CATSRDRQGMGDIQYF; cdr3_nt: TGTGCCACCAGCAGAGATCGACAGGGGATGGGGGACATTCAGTACTTC
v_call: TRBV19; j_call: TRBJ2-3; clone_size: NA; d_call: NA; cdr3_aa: CASSKIQGQLLTDTQYF; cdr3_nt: TGTGCCAGTAGTAAAATACAGGGCCAGCTTCTCACAGATACGCAGTATTTT
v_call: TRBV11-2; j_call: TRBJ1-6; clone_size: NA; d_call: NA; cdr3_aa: CASSLSRTDTNSPLHF; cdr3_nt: TGTGCCAGCAGCTTAAGCCGGACAGATACTAATTCACCCCTCCACTTT
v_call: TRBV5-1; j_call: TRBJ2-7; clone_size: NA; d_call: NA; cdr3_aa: CASSQAGYPGVDEQYF; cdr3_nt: TGCGCCAGCAGTCAGGCCGGATACCCTGGGGTGGACGAGCAGTACTTC
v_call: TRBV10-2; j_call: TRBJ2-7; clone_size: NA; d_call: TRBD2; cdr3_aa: CASRPLGSGGAHEQYF; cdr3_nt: TGCGCCAGCAGGCCCCTGGGGAGCGGGGGGGCCCACGAGCAGTACTTC
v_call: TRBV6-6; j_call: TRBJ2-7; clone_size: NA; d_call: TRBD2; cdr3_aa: CASSYSSGRVEQYF; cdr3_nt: TGTGCCAGCAGTTACTCTAGCGGGAGGGTCGAGCAGTACTTC
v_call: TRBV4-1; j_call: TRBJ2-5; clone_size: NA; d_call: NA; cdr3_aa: CASSLGPFSEETQYF; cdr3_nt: TGCGCCAGCAGCCTCGGCCCATTTTCGGAAGAGACCCAGTACTTC
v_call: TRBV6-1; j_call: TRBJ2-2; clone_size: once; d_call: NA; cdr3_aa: CASSGETSFAGELFF; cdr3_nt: TGTGCCAGCAGTGGAGAAACTAGTTTTGCCGGGGAGCTGTTTTTT
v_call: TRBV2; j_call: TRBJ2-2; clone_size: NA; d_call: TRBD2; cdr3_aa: CASLSPTSGGSGELFF; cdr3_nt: TGTGCCAGCCTTTCCCCCACTAGCGGGGGGTCCGGGGAGCTGTTTTTT
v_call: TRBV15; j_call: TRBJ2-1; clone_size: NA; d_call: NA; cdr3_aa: CATSRVRGRAGFYNEQFF; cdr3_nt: TGTGCCACCAGCAGAGTGCGGGGGCGAGCGGGCTTCTACAATGAGCAGTTCTTC
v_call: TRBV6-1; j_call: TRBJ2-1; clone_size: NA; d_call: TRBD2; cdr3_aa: CASSFRLAGNEQFF; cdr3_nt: TGTGCCAGCAGTTTCCGACTAGCGGGGAATGAGCAGTTCTTC
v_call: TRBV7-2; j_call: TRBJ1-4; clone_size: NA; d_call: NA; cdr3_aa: CASSLVVGTEKLFF; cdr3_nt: TGTGCCAGCAGCTTAGTGGTAGGGACTGAAAAACTGTTTTTT
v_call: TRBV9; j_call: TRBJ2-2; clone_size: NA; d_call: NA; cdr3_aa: CASSVEGGITGELFF; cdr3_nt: TGTGCCAGCAGCGTAGAGGGTGGTATCACCGGGGAGCTGTTTTTT